Listed below are T cell receptor beta chains from one sample, sequenced in a study of technical replicates of blood from four donors. Profiled with immunoSEQ multiplex PCR; TCRdb holds only in-frame clones, not every one. The sample yields under 90,000 clones, about 96% seen once. The sample taken for sequencing was T cells isolated from PBMCs. Receptors were obtained from a human donor in good health. Each CDR3 is given with its conserved first and last residue. The D gene is left open where the match is weak. Where a row states a size, it is once, few, many or the class of an expanded clone; other rows omit it.

CDR3aa	CDR3nt	abundance	d_gene	v_gene	j_gene
CASSRTAGSGANVLTF	TGTGCCAGCAGCCGGACAGCCGGCTCTGGGGCCAACGTCCTGACTTTC	NA	NA	TRBV11-2	TRBJ2-6
CASSPRGQGNNSPLHF	TGTGCCAGCTCACCTCGGGGACAGGGAAACAATTCACCCCTCCACTTT	NA	TRBD1	TRBV18	TRBJ1-6
CASSQDMGTSTNF	TGCGCCAGCAGCCAAGATATGGGGACTAGCACGAACTTC	NA	TRBD2	TRBV4-1	TRBJ2-4
CASSGRGGWGTDTQYF	TGTGCCAGCAGTGGTCGGGGGGGATGGGGCACAGATACGCAGTATTTT	NA	TRBD2	TRBV2	TRBJ2-3
CASSLGGYEQYF	TGTGCCAGCAGCTTAGGGGGCTACGAGCAGTACTTC	once	NA	TRBV6-5	TRBJ2-7
CATRGLAGTDNEQFF	TGTGCCACCCGAGGACTAGCGGGGACCGACAATGAGCAGTTCTTC	NA	TRBD2	TRBV2	TRBJ2-1
CASGLVGRGVIHSNQPQHF	TGTGCTAGTGGTTTGGTAGGTCGGGGGGTAATACATAGCAATCAGCCCCAGCATTTT	NA	NA	TRBV12-5	TRBJ1-5
CASSLIGTAGNTIYF	TGCGCCAGCAGCCTAATTGGGACTGCTGGAAACACCATATATTTT	NA	NA	TRBV4-1	TRBJ1-3
CASSPQRDRGPSNQPQHF	TGTGCCAGCAGCCCGCAAAGGGACAGGGGGCCTAGCAATCAGCCCCAGCATTTT	NA	TRBD1	TRBV7-8	TRBJ1-5
CASSQSGTKTYEQYF	TGCGCCAGCAGCCAGTCTGGGACTAAGACCTACGAGCAGTACTTC	once	TRBD2	TRBV4-1	TRBJ2-7
CASSAGSSYNEQFF	TGTGCCAGCAGTGCCGGTAGCTCCTACAATGAGCAGTTCTTC	NA	NA	TRBV27	TRBJ2-1
CASSVEEYQQFF	TGTGCCAGCAGCGTAGAGGAGTATCAGCAGTTCTTC	NA	NA	TRBV9	TRBJ2-1
CAWLPMMGAEAFF	TGTGCCTGGCTCCCTATGATGGGAGCTGAAGCTTTCTTT	NA	NA	TRBV30	TRBJ1-1
CASTGTNVLTF	TGTGCCAGCACGGGAACCAACGTCCTGACTTTC	NA	NA	TRBV2	TRBJ2-6
CASSPPTGNTEAFF	TGTGCCAGCAGTCCGCCGACTGGGAACACTGAAGCTTTCTTT	NA	NA	TRBV28	TRBJ1-1
CAISSGLAGVQETQYF	TGTGCCATCAGTTCGGGACTAGCGGGGGTCCAAGAGACCCAGTACTTC	NA	TRBD2	TRBV10-3	TRBJ2-5
CASRARLTDTQYF	TGTGCCAGCAGAGCGAGGCTCACAGATACGCAGTATTTT	NA	NA	TRBV2	TRBJ2-3
CASKDWTEDGYTF	TGTGCCAGCAAAGACTGGACAGAAGATGGCTACACCTTC	NA	NA	TRBV28	TRBJ1-2
CASTSIGPGQSWDNEQFF	TGTGCCAGCACTTCCATCGGGCCGGGACAAAGTTGGGACAATGAGCAGTTCTTC	NA	NA	TRBV2	TRBJ2-1
CASSQGGQGATIGNTIYF	TGCGCCAGCAGCCAAGGAGGACAGGGGGCGACTATTGGAAACACCATATATTTT	NA	TRBD1	TRBV4-1	TRBJ1-3
CASRAGGTGTDTQYF	TGTGCCAGCAGGGCCGGAGGGACAGGGACGGATACGCAGTATTTT	NA	TRBD1	TRBV28	TRBJ2-3
CASSLATVNTEAFF	TGCGCCAGCAGCTTGGCGACAGTGAACACTGAAGCTTTCTTT	NA	NA	TRBV5-1	TRBJ1-1
CASSPVDRAGDEQYF	TGTGCCAGTAGTCCCGTGGACAGGGCGGGCGACGAGCAGTACTTC	NA	TRBD1	TRBV19	TRBJ2-7
CASSQVLEEQFF	TGCGCCAGCAGCCAAGTACTAGAAGAGCAGTTCTTC	NA	NA	TRBV4-1	TRBJ2-1
CASSPRARGAVQETQYF	TGCGCCAGCAGCCCCCGAGCCAGGGGGGCCGTTCAAGAGACCCAGTACTTC	NA	NA	TRBV4-1	TRBJ2-5
CASSEVETGPLGAEAFF	TGTGCCAGCAGTGAAGTGGAGACAGGCCCTTTGGGGGCTGAAGCTTTCTTT	once	NA	TRBV25-1	TRBJ1-1
CAWSVRDRVRGYTF	TGTGCCTGGAGTGTACGGGACAGGGTTCGCGGCTACACCTTC	NA	TRBD1	TRBV30	TRBJ1-2
CASSVQGTTIYF	TGTGCCAGCAGTGTCCAGGGAACGACCATATATTTT	NA	NA	TRBV28	TRBJ1-3
CASSALSPGLDYGYTF	TGCGCCAGCAGCGCCTTGTCTCCGGGGTTGGACTATGGCTACACCTTC	once	NA	TRBV5-1	TRBJ1-2
CASSGGVNEQYF	TGTGCCAGCAGTGGGGGCGTGAACGAGCAGTACTTC	NA	NA	TRBV6-5	TRBJ2-7
CAIRPDFSGNTIYF	TGTGCCATCCGCCCAGACTTCTCTGGAAACACCATATATTTT	NA	NA	TRBV10-3	TRBJ1-3
CASSYNRGYEQYF	TGTGCCAGCAGCTACAACAGGGGTTACGAGCAGTACTTC	NA	TRBD1	TRBV5-6	TRBJ2-7